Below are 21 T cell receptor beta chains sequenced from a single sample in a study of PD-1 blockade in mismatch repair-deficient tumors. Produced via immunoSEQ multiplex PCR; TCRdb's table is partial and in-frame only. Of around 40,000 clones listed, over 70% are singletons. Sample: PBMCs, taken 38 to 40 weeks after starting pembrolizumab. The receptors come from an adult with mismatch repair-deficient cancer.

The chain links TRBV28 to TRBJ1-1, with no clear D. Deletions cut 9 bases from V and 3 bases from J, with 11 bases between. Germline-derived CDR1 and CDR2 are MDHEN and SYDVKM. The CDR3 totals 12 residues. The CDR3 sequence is CASWGGYTEAFF. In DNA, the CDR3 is TGTGCCAGTTGGGGAGGGTACACTGAAGCTTTCTTT.

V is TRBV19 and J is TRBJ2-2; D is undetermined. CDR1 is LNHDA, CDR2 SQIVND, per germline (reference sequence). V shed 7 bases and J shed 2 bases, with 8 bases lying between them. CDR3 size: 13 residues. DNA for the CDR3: TGTGCCAGTACGTGGCAAAACACCGGGGAGCTGTTTTTT. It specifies CASTWQNTGELFF. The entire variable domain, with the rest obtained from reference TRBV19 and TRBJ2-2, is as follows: DGGITQSPKYLFRKEGQNVTLSCEQNLNHDAMYWYRQDPGQGLRLIYYSQIVNDFQKGDIAEGYSVSREKKESFPLTVTSAQKNPTAFYLCASTWQNTGELFFGEGSRLTVL.

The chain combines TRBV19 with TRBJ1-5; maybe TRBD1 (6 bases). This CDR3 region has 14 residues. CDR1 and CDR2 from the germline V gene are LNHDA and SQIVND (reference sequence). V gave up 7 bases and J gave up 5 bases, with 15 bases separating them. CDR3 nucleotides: TGTGCCAGTACGGACAGTGCCCATCATCAGCCCCAGCATTTT. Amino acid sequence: CASTDSAHHQPQHF.

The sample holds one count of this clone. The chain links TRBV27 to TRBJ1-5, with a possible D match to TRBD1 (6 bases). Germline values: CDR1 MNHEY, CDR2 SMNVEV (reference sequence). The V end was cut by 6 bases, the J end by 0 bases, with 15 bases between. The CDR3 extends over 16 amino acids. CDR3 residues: CASRQDSPYSNQPQHF. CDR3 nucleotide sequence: TGTGCCAGCAGGCAGGACAGCCCATATAGCAATCAGCCCCAGCATTTT.

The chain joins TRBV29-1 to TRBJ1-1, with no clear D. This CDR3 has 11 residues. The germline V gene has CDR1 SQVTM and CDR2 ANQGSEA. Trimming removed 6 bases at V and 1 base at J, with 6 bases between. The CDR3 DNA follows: TGCAGCGTGATGAGGAACACTGAAGCTTTCTTT. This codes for CSVMRNTEAFF.

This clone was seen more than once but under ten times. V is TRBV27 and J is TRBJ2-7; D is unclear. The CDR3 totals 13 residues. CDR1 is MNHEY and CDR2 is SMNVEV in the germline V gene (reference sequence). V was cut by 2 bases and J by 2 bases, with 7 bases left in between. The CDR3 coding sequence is TGTGCCAGCAGTTTAGTCGGTCCCTACGAGCAGTACTTC. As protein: CASSLVGPYEQYF.

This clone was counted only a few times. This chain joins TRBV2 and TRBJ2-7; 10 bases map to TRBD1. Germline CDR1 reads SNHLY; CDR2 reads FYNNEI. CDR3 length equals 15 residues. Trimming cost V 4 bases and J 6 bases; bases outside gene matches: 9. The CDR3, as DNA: TGTGCCAGCAGTGCTTCTAGGACAGGGGGAACCGAGCAGTACTTC. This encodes CASSASRTGGTEQYF.

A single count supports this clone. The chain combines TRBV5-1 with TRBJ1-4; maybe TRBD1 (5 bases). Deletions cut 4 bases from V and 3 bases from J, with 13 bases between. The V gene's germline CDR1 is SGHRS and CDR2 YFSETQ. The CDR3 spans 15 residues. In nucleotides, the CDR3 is TGCGCCAGCAGCCCCGGGGGGTCGTCTAATGAAAAACTGTTTTTT. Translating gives CASSPGGSSNEKLFF.

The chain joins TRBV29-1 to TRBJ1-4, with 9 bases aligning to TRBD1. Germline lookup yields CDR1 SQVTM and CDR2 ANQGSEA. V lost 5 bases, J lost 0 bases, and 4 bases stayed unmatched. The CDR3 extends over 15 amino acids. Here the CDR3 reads CSVRQGGATNEKLFF. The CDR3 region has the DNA TGCAGCGTTAGACAGGGGGGGGCAACTAATGAAAAACTGTTTTTT.

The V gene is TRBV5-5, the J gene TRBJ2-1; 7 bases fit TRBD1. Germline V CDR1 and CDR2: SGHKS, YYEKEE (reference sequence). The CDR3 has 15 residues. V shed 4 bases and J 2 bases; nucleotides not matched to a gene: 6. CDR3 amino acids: CASSPTGTAYNEQFF. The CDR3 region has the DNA TGTGCCAGCAGCCCGACCGGGACAGCCTACAATGAGCAGTTCTTC.

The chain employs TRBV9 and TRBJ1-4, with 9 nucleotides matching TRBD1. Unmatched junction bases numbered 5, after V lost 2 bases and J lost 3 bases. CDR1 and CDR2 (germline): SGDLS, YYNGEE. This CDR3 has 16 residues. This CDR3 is CASSVGTGISNEKLFF. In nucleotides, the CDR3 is TGTGCCAGCAGCGTTGGGACAGGGATCTCTAATGAAAAACTGTTTTTT.

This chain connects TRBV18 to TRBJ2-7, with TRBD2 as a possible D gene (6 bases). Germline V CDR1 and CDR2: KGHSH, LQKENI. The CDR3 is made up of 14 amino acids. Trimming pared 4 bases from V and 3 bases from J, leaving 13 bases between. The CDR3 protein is CASSLWDSNYEQYF. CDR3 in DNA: TGTGCCAGCTCACTTTGGGACTCCAACTACGAGCAGTACTTC.

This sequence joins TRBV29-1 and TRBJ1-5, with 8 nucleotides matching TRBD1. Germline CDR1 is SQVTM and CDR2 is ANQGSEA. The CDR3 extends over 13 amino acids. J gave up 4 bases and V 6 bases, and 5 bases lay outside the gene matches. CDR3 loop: CSVADRANQPQHF. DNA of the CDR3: TGCAGCGTGGCGGACAGGGCAAATCAGCCCCAGCATTTT. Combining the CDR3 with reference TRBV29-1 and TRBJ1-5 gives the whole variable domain SAVISQKPSRDICQRGTSLTIQCQVDSQVTMMFWYRQQPGQSLTLIATANQGSEATYESGFVIDKFPISRPNLTFSTLTVSNMSPEDSSIYLCSVADRANQPQHFGDGTRLSIL.

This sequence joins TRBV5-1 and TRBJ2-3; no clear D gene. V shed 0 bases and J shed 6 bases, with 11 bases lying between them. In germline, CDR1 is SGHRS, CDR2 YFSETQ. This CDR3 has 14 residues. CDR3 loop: CASSLGQVEDTQYF. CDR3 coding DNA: TGCGCCAGCAGCTTGGGGCAGGTCGAGGATACGCAGTATTTT.

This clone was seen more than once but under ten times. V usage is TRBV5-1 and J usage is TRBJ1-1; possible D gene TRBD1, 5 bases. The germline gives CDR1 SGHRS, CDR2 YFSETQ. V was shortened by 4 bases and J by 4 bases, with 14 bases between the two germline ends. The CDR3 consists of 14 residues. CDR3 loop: CASSPDAGGTEAFF. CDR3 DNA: TGCGCCAGCAGCCCCGATGCGGGGGGCACTGAAGCTTTCTTT.

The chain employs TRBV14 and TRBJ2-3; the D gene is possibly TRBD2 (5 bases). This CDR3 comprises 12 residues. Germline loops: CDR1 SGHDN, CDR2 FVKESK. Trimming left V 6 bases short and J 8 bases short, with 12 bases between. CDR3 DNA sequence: TGTGCCAGCAGTTTAGCGTTGGGTACGCAGTATTTT. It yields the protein CASSLALGTQYF.

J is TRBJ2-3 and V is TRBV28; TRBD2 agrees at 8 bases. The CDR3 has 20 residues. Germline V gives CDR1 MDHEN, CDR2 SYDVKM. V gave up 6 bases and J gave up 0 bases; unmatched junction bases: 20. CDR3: CASRSFPHTGLAVSTDTQYF. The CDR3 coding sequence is TGTGCCAGCAGGAGTTTTCCCCATACTGGACTAGCTGTTAGCACAGATACGCAGTATTTT.

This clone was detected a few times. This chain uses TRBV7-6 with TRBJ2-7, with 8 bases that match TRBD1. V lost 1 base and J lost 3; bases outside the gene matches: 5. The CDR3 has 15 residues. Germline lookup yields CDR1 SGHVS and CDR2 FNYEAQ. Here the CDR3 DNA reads TGTGCCAGCAGCTTAGACCGGGACAGGTTCTACGAGCAGTACTTC. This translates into CASSLDRDRFYEQYF.

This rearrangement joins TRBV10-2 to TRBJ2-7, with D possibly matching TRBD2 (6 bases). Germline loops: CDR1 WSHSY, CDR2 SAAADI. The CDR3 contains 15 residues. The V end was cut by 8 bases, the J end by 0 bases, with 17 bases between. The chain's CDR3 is CASGGFRASSYEQYF. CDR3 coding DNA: TGCGCCAGCGGGGGGTTCCGGGCCAGCTCCTACGAGCAGTACTTC.

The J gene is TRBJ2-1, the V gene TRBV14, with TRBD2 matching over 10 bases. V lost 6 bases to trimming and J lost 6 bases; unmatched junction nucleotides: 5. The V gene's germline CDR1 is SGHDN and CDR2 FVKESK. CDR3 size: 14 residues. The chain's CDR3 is CASSRQREGNEQFF. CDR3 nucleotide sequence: TGTGCCAGCAGTCGGCAGCGGGAGGGCAATGAGCAGTTCTTC.

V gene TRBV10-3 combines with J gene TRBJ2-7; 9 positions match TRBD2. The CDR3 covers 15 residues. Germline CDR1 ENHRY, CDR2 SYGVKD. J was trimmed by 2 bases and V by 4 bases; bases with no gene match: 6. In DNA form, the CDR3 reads TGTGCCATCAGTGGGGGACTAGCTGAAACCTACGAGCAGTACTTC. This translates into CAISGGLAETYEQYF.